One and the same sample provided the 24 T cell receptor beta chains below, sequenced in a study of T cell responses to AZD1222 COVID-19 vaccine. Clones were read by immunoSEQ multiplex PCR, and TCRdb kept only the in-frame ones, dropping some. Of about 190,000 clones in the sample, roughly 91% were seen once. Sample: peripheral blood, taken on day 0 of AZD1222 vaccination. The receptors come from an adult in good health.

The chain combines TRBV29-1 with TRBJ1-6, with a weak D call TRBD1 (5 bases). V was clipped by 5 bases and J by 5 bases, with 10 bases between them. This CDR3 is 13 amino acids long. Germline V gene data show CDR1 as SQVTM and CDR2 as ANQGSEA. In DNA form, the CDR3 reads TGCAGCGTTCGACAGACTGATAATTCACCCCTCCACTTT. This codes for CSVRQTDNSPLHF. Variable domain in full (rest from reference TRBV29-1 and TRBJ1-6): SAVISQKPSRDICQRGTSLTIQCQVDSQVTMMFWYRQQPGQSLTLIATANQGSEATYESGFVIDKFPISRPNLTFSTLTVSNMSPEDSSIYLCSVRQTDNSPLHFGNGTRLTVT.

The chain uses TRBV7-2 and TRBJ1-2; 7 bases fit TRBD1. With V trimmed by 5 bases and J by 5 bases, 8 bases remained unmatched. Germline V gene data show CDR1 as SGHTA and CDR2 as FQGNSA. CDR3 length: 14 amino acids. CDR3 in DNA: TGTGCCAGCAGCAGGGGACAGTTAATTTATGGCTACACCTTC. Translating it yields CASSRGQLIYGYTF.

The V call is TRBV21-1, the J call TRBJ1-1. TRBV21-1 has pseudogene status. The CDR3 totals 12 residues. CDR3 sequence (DNA): TGTGCCAGCTGCCCAATGAACACTGAAGCTTTCTTT. As protein: CASCPMNTEAFF.

The chain joins TRBV12-3 or TRBV12-4 to TRBJ1-1; the match to TRBD1 covers 7 bases. The CDR3 is 12 amino acids. The ends lost 5 bases at V and 11 bases at J; junction bases unmatched: 8. The CDR3 sequence is CASSPTGLMAFF. CDR3 DNA sequence: TGTGCCAGCAGTCCGACAGGGTTGATGGCTTTCTTT.

V gene TRBV6-1 combines with J gene TRBJ2-1; TRBD1 matches at 8 bases. After removal of 4 bases from V and 3 bases from J, the junction contained 8 bases not matched to a gene. Germline V gene lookup returns CDR1 MNHNS and CDR2 SASEGT. The CDR3 spans 16 residues. CDR3 DNA sequence: TGTGCCAGCAGTGGCCGCGACGACAGGGGCTACAATGAGCAGTTCTTC. Translating it yields CASSGRDDRGYNEQFF.

This chain joins TRBV4-1 and TRBJ2-5; D unclear. V lost 0 bases and J 1 base, leaving 12 bases between the germline ends. From germline, CDR1 is MGHRA and CDR2 YSYEKL. The CDR3 is 16 amino acids. The CDR3 reads CASSQDYGSTQETQYF. In nucleotides, the CDR3 is TGCGCCAGCAGCCAAGATTATGGAAGTACCCAAGAGACCCAGTACTTC.

Note on this clone: The junction departs from germline at one end; a sequencing error may be responsible. The V call is TRBV9, the J call TRBJ2-3; weak D call: TRBD1 (5 bases). The CDR3 contains 10 residues. Germline CDR1 SGDLS, CDR2 YYNGEE. The CDR3: CASSPPLGHF. CDR3 sequence (DNA): TGTGCCAGCAGCCCCCCGCTGGGGCATTTT.

The chain is built from TRBV28 and TRBJ1-2, with 10 bases matching TRBD1. The V segment lost 5 bases and the J segment 8 bases; nucleotides outside the gene matches: 8. Germline values: CDR1 MDHEN, CDR2 SYDVKM. The CDR3 covers 14 residues. CDR3 DNA sequence: TGTGCCAGCAGTGGGGGACAGGGGTCAAAAGGCTACACCTTC. Its protein is CASSGGQGSKGYTF.

The rearrangement links TRBV27 to TRBJ1-3; perhaps TRBD1 as D (5 bases). V was cut by 3 bases and J by 0 bases, with 9 bases left in between. CDR1 and CDR2 (germline): MNHEY, SMNVEV (reference sequence). The CDR3 totals 15 residues. CDR3 protein: CASSFTGNSGNTIYF. CDR3 in DNA: TGTGCCAGCAGTTTTACAGGCAACTCTGGAAACACCATATATTTT.

This clone showed up just once. The CDR3 here is CASSSSWGPSNTGELFF. DNA of the CDR3: TGTGCCAGCAGCTCGAGTTGGGGACCGTCGAACACCGGGGAGCTGTTTTTT. The genes are TRBV11-3 and TRBJ2-2, with D perhaps TRBD1 or TRBD2 (5 bases each). The CDR3 loop spans 17 amino acids. Germline CDR1 SGHNT, CDR2 YENEEA. Trimming pared 4 bases from V and 0 bases from J, leaving 15 bases between. Full variable domain (missing parts from reference TRBV11-3 and TRBJ2-2): EAGVVQSPRYKIIEKKQPVAFWCNPISGHNTLYWYLQNLGQGPELLIRYENEEAVDDSQLPKDRFSAERLKGVDSTLKIQPAELGDSAVYLCASSSSWGPSNTGELFFGEGSRLTVL.

The chain employs TRBV2 and TRBJ2-7; 9 bases are a match to TRBD1. J lost 3 bases, V lost 10 bases, and 13 bases had no gene match. Looked up from germline, CDR1 is SNHLY and CDR2 is FYNNEI. CDR3 size: 15 residues. CDR3 in amino acids: CATTLPDRGNYEQYF. The CDR3 DNA reads TGTGCCACCACGTTACCGGACAGGGGTAACTACGAGCAGTACTTC.

This chain connects TRBV19 to TRBJ1-5; D call uncertain. This CDR3 contains 14 residues. The V gene's germline CDR1 is LNHDA and CDR2 SQIVND (reference sequence). V lost 8 bases, J lost 0 bases, and 11 bases lay in between. As DNA, the CDR3 is TGTGCCAGTCACACCTACCCTAGCAATCAGCCCCAGCATTTT. This encodes CASHTYPSNQPQHF.

This clone has a single count. The chain carries TRBV2 and TRBJ1-1, with TRBD1 identical over 7 bases. V was clipped by 5 bases and J by 4 bases; unmatched bases: 4. CDR1 SNHLY and CDR2 FYNNEI come from the germline V gene. The CDR3 sequence is 13 residues long. For the CDR3, the DNA is TGTGCCAGCAGTACAGGGGTGCGCACTGAAGCTTTCTTT. Its protein product is CASSTGVRTEAFF.

The V and J genes are TRBV11-2 and TRBJ2-1, with 10 bases fitting TRBD2. Germline V lookup: CDR1 SGHAT, CDR2 FQNNGV. The ends lost 4 bases at V and 5 bases at J; junction bases unmatched: 8. The length of the CDR3 is 16 residues. DNA for the CDR3: TGTGCCAGCAGCTCTCCTAGCGGGAGCCGTCACAATGAGCAGTTCTTC. This codes for CASSSPSGSRHNEQFF.

The J gene is TRBJ2-7, the V gene TRBV7-9; D not resolved. The germline V and J ends were trimmed by 0 bases and 7 bases, with 7 bases remaining between them. Germline CDR1 and CDR2: SEHNR and FQNEAQ (reference sequence). The CDR3 totals 12 residues. CDR3 coding DNA: TGTGCCAGCAGCTTAGCAGGGTTTGAGCAGTACTTC. Translated, it gives CASSLAGFEQYF.

The rearrangement uses TRBV6-1 and TRBJ1-6, with 7 nucleotides matching TRBD1. V lost 4 bases and J lost 9; bases outside the gene matches: 12. Germline values: CDR1 MNHNS, CDR2 SASEGT. The CDR3 spans 16 residues. The CDR3 reads CASSGTATGYGSPLHF. The CDR3 DNA sequence: TGTGCCAGCAGTGGGACCGCGACAGGGTATGGTTCACCCCTCCACTTT.

This chain uses TRBV19 with TRBJ2-7; perhaps TRBD1 as D (6 bases). This CDR3 comprises 13 residues. Germline CDR1 LNHDA, CDR2 SQIVND (reference sequence). V was cut by 4 bases and J by 6 bases, with 13 bases left in between. CDR3 sequence: CASSTTTGSEQYF. CDR3 in DNA: TGTGCCAGTAGTACTACTACAGGGAGCGAGCAGTACTTC.

The rearrangement uses TRBV5-4 and TRBJ2-1; 7 nucleotides line up with TRBD2. The CDR3 length is 15 residues. With 0 bases clipped from V and 1 base from J, the junction kept 1 base outside the gene matches. Germline CDR1 is SGHNT and CDR2 is YYREEE (reference sequence). The CDR3 region has the DNA TGTGCCAGCAGCTTGGAGCGGGAATCCTACAATGAGCAGTTCTTC. This translates into CASSLERESYNEQFF. Together with reference TRBV5-4 and TRBJ2-1, the CDR3 gives the full variable domain: ETGVTQSPTHLIKTRGQQVTLRCSSQSGHNTVSWYQQALGQGPQFIFQYYREEENGRGNFPPRFSGLQFPNYSSELNVNALELDDSALYLCASSLERESYNEQFFGPGTRLTVL.

This chain uses TRBV27 with TRBJ2-3; D unresolved. V shed 4 bases and J shed 0 bases, with 5 bases lying between them. The length of the CDR3 is 13 residues. Per germline, CDR1 MNHEY and CDR2 SMNVEV (reference sequence). CDR3 DNA sequence: TGTGCCAGCAGTTCGACTAGCACAGATACGCAGTATTTT. Protein product: CASSSTSTDTQYF.

Here the CDR3 reads CASSNGVGKTQYF. The CDR3 DNA reads TGTGCCAGCAGCAACGGGGTAGGAAAGACCCAGTACTTC. The rearrangement uses TRBV5-4 and TRBJ2-5, with D possibly TRBD2 on 5 matching bases. The CDR3 runs 13 residues. V was clipped by 4 bases and J by 6 bases, with 13 bases between them. Germline V gives CDR1 SGHNT, CDR2 YYREEE (reference sequence).

The rearrangement links TRBV5-1 to TRBJ1-4; D gene unclear. Germline-derived CDR1 and CDR2 are SGHRS and YFSETQ. The CDR3 contains 15 residues. V was shortened by 1 base and J by 4 bases, with 11 bases between the two germline ends. The CDR3 spells CASSLNRRVNEKLFF. The CDR3 DNA reads as TGCGCCAGCAGCTTGAACCGACGGGTTAATGAAAAACTGTTTTTT.

The gene calls are TRBV11-2 and TRBJ2-7; D call uncertain. The CDR3 spans 11 residues. Deletions cut 6 bases from V and 5 bases from J, with 8 bases between. The V gene's germline CDR1 is SGHAT and CDR2 FQNNGV. The CDR3 spells CASSLTNEQYF. The CDR3 bases are TGTGCCAGCAGTCTGACAAACGAGCAGTACTTC.

V usage is TRBV24-1 and J usage is TRBJ1-5, with 7 bases lining up with TRBD1. CDR3 size: 17 residues. Per the germline V gene, CDR1 is KGHDR and CDR2 is SFDVKD. With 2 bases clipped from V and 3 bases from J, the junction kept 9 bases outside the gene matches. CDR3 protein: CATSDSTTGRFNQPQHF. In DNA, the CDR3 is TGTGCCACCAGTGATTCCACGACAGGGCGATTCAATCAGCCCCAGCATTTT.

The CDR3 reads CASSNTGGSSRSLHF. CDR3 nucleotide sequence: TGTGCCAGTAGTAATACAGGGGGAAGTAGTAGATCCCTCCACTTT. The chain combines TRBV19 with TRBJ1-6, with 8 nucleotides matching TRBD1. V gave up 4 bases and J gave up 14 bases; unmatched junction bases: 13. Germline V gene sequence: CDR1 LNHDA, CDR2 SQIVND (reference sequence). The CDR3 has 15 amino acids.